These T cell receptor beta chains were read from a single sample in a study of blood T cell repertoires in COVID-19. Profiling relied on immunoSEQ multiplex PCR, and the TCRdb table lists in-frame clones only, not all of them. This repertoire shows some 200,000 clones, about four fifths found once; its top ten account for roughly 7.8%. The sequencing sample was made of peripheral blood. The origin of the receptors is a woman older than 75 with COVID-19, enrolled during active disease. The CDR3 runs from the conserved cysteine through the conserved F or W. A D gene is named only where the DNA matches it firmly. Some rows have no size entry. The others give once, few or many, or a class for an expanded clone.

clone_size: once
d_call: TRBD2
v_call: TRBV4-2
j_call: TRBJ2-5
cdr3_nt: TGTGCCAGCAGCCTACCCCCGACTAGCGGGGGCTCAGCCCAGTACTTC
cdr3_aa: CASSLPPTSGGSAQYF

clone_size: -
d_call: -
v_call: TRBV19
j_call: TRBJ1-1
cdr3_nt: TGTGCCAGTAGTATAGCAGGGCTGTACACTGAAGCTTTCTTT
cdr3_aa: CASSIAGLYTEAFF

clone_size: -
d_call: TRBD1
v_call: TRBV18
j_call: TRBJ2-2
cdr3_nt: TGTGCCAGCTCACCGGGACAGGTGACCGGGGAGCTGTTTTTT
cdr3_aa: CASSPGQVTGELFF

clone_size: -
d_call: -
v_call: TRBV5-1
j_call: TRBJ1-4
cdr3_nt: TGCGCCAGCAGCACCGACAGGAATAATGAAAAACTGTTTTTT
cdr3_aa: CASSTDRNNEKLFF

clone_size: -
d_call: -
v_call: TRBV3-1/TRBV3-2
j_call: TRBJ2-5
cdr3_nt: TGTGCCAGTACCGCAGGGGAGACCCAGTACTTC
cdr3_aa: CASTAGETQYF

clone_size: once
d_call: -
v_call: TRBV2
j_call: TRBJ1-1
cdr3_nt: TGTGCCAGCAGTGAAAGGCGGCTAGCTTTCTTT
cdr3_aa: CASSERRLAFF

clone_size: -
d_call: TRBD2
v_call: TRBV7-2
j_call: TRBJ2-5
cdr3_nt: TGTGCCAGCAGCTTAGCCCCTAGCGGGGGTCGGGAGACCCAGTACTTC
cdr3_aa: CASSLAPSGGRETQYF

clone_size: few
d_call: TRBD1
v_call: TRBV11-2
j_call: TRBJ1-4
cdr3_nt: TGTGCCAGCATAGGGGGCCCGGGCAGGGGGCGACCAACTAATGAAAAACTGTTTTTT
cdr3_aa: CASIGGPGRGRPTNEKLFF

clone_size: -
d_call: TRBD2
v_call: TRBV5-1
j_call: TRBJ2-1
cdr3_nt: TGCGCCAGCGAAATAGCGGGAGGTTCCTACAATGAGCAGTTCTTC
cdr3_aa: CASEIAGGSYNEQFF

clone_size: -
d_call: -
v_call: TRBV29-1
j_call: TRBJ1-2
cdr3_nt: TGCAGCGTACTCGGGGGAAAGAGGCTCCCTGGCTACACCTTC
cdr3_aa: CSVLGGKRLPGYTF

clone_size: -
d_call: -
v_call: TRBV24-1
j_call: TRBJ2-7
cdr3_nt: TGTGCCACCAGTGGGACAAGTTCCTACGAGCAGTACTTC
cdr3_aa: CATSGTSSYEQYF

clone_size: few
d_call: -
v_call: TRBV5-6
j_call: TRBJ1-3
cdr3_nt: TGTGCCAGCAGCCCGCTGGGCGGAAACACCATATATTTT
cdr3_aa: CASSPLGGNTIYF

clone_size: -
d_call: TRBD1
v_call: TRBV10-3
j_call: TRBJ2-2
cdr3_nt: TGTGCCATCAGAGAGGGGACAGGAGGTCCGGAGCTGTTTTTT
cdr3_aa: CAIREGTGGPELFF

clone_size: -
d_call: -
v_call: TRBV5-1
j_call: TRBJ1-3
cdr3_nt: TGCGCCAGCAGCTTGGATCAGGGATACGGAAACACCATATATTTT
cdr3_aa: CASSLDQGYGNTIYF

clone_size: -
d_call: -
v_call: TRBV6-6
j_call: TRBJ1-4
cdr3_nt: TGTGCCAGCAGTTACTCGTGGGGAGGGAGTGAAAAACTGTTTTTT
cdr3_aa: CASSYSWGGSEKLFF

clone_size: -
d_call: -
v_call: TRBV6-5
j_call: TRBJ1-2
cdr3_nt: TGTGCCAGCAGCCTCAACTACAGGGACGGCTACACCTTC
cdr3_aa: CASSLNYRDGYTF

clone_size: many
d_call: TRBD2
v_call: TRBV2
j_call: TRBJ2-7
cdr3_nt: TGTGCCAGCCGGGAGGGTTCCTACGAGCAGTACTTC
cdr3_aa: CASREGSYEQYF

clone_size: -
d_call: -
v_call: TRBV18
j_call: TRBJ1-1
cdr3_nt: TGTGCCAGCTCACCCCCCGGGTCGGCGAACACTGAAGCTTTCTTT
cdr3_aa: CASSPPGSANTEAFF

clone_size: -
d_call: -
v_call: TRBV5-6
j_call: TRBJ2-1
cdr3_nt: TGTGCCAGCAGCTTGTACAGGTCATCCTACAATGAGCAGTTCTTC
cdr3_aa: CASSLYRSSYNEQFF

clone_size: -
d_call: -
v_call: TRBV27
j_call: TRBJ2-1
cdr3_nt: TGTGCCAGCAGTTTTAGGGTGAACACGGGGAACAATGAGCAGTTCTTC
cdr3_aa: CASSFRVNTGNNEQFF

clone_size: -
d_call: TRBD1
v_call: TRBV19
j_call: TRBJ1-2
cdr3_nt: TGTGCCAGTAGTGTGGGACAGGGGATAGGAAATGGCTACACCTTC
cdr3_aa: CASSVGQGIGNGYTF

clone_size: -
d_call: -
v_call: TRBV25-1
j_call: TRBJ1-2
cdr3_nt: TGTGCCAGCAGAGCCGCAGGGTGGGCTGGTGGCTACACCTTC
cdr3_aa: CASRAAGWAGGYTF

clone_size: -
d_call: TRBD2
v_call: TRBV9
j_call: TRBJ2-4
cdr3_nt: TGTGCCAGCAGTCTAGCGGGGAGGGGCAAAAACATTCAGTACTTC
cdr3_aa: CASSLAGRGKNIQYF

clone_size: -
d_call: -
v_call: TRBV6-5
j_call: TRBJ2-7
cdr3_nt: TGTGCCAGCAGGAGGGGGCCGGGGGCCTACGAGCAGTACTTC
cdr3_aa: CASRRGPGAYEQYF

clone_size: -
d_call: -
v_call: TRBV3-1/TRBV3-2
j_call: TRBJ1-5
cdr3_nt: TGTGCCAGCAGCCAAGATGCCAGTCTGCCCCAGCATTTT
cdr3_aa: CASSQDASLPQHF

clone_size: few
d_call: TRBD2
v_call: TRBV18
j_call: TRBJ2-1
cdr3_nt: TGTGCCAGCTCACCGGTAGGACTAGCGCACTCCTACAATGAGCAGTTCTTC
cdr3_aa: CASSPVGLAHSYNEQFF

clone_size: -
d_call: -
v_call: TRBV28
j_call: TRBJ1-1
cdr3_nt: TGTGCCAGCAGTTTTCAAATGAACACTGAAGCTTTCTTT
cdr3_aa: CASSFQMNTEAFF

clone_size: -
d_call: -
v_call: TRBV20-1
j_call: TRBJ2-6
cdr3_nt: TGCAGTGCTAGTATACAAAGGGGCAACGTCCTGACTTTC
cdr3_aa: CSASIQRGNVLTF

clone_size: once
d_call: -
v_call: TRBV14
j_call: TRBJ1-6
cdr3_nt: TGTGCCAGCAGCCAAGACTTGGTGGGCGGGTCACCCCTCCACTTT
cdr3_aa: CASSQDLVGGSPLHF

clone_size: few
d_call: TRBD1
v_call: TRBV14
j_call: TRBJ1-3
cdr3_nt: TGTGCCAGCAGCAGGGGGCCTGGAAACACCATATATTTT
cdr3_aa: CASSRGPGNTIYF

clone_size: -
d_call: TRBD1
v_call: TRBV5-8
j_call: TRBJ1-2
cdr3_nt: TGTGCCAGCACCCGAACCCGACAGGGCTATGGCTACACCTTC
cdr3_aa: CASTRTRQGYGYTF

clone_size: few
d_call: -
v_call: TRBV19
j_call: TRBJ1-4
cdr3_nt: TGTGCCAGTGCGGGTGAACTTGGAAAACTGTTTTTT
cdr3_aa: CASAGELGKLFF

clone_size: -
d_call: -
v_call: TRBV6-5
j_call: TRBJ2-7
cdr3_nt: TGTGCCAGCAGTCTCCTCGGGGAGGGGGCCTACGAGCAGTACTTC
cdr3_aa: CASSLLGEGAYEQYF

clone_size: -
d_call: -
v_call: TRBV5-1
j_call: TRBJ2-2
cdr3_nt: TGCGCCAGCAGCTTGAGAGTGGCTCGGGGGACCGGGGAGCTGTTTTTT
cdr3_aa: CASSLRVARGTGELFF